The rows below give T cell receptor beta chains drawn from one sample of a study of regulatory T cells in long-lasting Graves disease. TCRdb ran MiXCR on the multiplex PCR reads and lists one entry per CDR3 protein. The sample holds about 660,000 distinct CDR3 sequences, approximately 31% seen once. The sequencing here drew on peripheral blood mononuclear cells (PBMCs), taken when the disease was refractory, from a patient treated with antithyroid drugs. These receptors originate from a female donor with Graves disease. Both conserved end residues are part of each CDR3. The D gene is left open where the match is weak. Size is omitted from some rows. Given values are once, few, many or a class for expanded clones.

V gene,clone size,J gene,D gene,CDR3 DNA,CDR3 protein
TRBV19,.,TRBJ1-5,.,TGTGCCAGCCTGGGGACGAGCTGGACCCAGCATTTT,CASLGTSWTQHF
TRBV14,.,TRBJ2-2,TRBD2,TGTGCCAGCAGCCACCTAGCGGCTTCGGACACCGGGGAGCTGTTTTTT,CASSHLAASDTGELFF
TRBV6-1,many,TRBJ1-5,.,TGTGCCAGCAGCCCTGAGGGCCTTCTGGGGGGGCAGCCCCAGCATTTT,CASSPEGLLGGQPQHF
TRBV19,many,TRBJ2-5,TRBD2,TGTGCCAGTAGTATGGTCGGGAGGGAGACCCAGTACTTC,CASSMVGRETQYF
TRBV10-3,many,TRBJ1-5,TRBD1,TGTGCCATCAGCCCCGGGACAGGGGTGGGCAATCAGCCCCAGCATTTT,CAISPGTGVGNQPQHF
TRBV7-2,few,TRBJ2-2,.,TGTGCCAGCAGCACCCGGCAGGGCTCGACAGCCGGGGAGCTGTTTTTT,CASSTRQGSTAGELFF
TRBV7-9,.,TRBJ1-2,TRBD1,TGTGCCAGCAGCCCCTCTGCAGGGGGAATATATTATGGCTACACCTTC,CASSPSAGGIYYGYTF
TRBV20-1,.,TRBJ1-5,TRBD1,TGCAGTGCTTCACCGGGAACAGGGGTTCAGCCCCAGCATTTT,CSASPGTGVQPQHF
TRBV30,.,TRBJ1-2,.,TGTGCCTGGAGATACAGGGTGTTCAACTATGGCTACACCTTC,CAWRYRVFNYGYTF
TRBV27,.,TRBJ1-2,TRBD1,TGTGCCAGCAGTCCCTCAATTTACCCGGGACAGGGGGATGGCTACACCTTC,CASSPSIYPGQGDGYTF
TRBV12-3/TRBV12-4,many,TRBJ1-4,.,TGTGCCAGCAGTCCCCGACGGGCAACTAATGAAAAACTGTTTTTT,CASSPRRATNEKLFF
TRBV29-1,few,TRBJ1-1,TRBD1,TGCAGCACCCGAGGAGTGACAGGGGTCGTGGTCACTGAAGCTTTCTTT,CSTRGVTGVVVTEAFF
TRBV6-9,few,TRBJ1-1,.,TGTGCCAGCAGTTACGGGTCAGGCTACACTGAAGCTTTCTTT,CASSYGSGYTEAFF
TRBV12-3/TRBV12-4,many,TRBJ1-1,.,TGTGCCAGCAGTTCCCGGCCGATGGCTGAAGCTTTCTTT,CASSSRPMAEAFF
TRBV5-1,few,TRBJ1-1,.,TGCGCCAGCAGCTCCTTAACCGGGGCTCACACTGAAGCTTTCTTT,CASSSLTGAHTEAFF
TRBV28,.,TRBJ1-1,.,TGTGCCAGCAGTCTACCCCTGGGACAGAACACTGAAGCTTTCTTT,CASSLPLGQNTEAFF
TRBV20-1,medium-sized,TRBJ1-1,.,TGCAGCACACAGGGGAACACTGAAGCTTTCTTT,CSTQGNTEAFF
TRBV2,.,TRBJ2-4,.,TGTGCCAGCAGCGAAGTAGATGGCGGAGCCAAAAACATTCAGTACTTC,CASSEVDGGAKNIQYF
TRBV19,many,TRBJ2-7,.,TGTGCCAGTAGTACGACAGACCCCAGAGATGTAAGCTACGAGCAGTACTTC,CASSTTDPRDVSYEQYF
TRBV2,few,TRBJ1-1,TRBD1,TGTGCCAGCAGACAAAACAGGGGACCCAACACTGAAGCTTTCTTT,CASRQNRGPNTEAFF
TRBV6-1,many,TRBJ2-4,.,TGTGCCAGCAGTGAATCGTTGCAGCAGGGGTTACGCACTCAGTACTTC,CASSESLQQGLRTQYF
TRBV27,.,TRBJ2-7,TRBD2,TGTGCCAGCAGTTTCGGCGGGAGGAGCTCCTACGAGCAGTACTTC,CASSFGGRSSYEQYF
TRBV20-1,.,TRBJ1-2,.,TGCAGTGCTAGAGATTCTCCGGGGCGGGGTGGCTACACCTTC,CSARDSPGRGGYTF
TRBV2,many,TRBJ1-4,.,TGTGCCAGCAGGAATGAGGCAACTAATGAAAAACTGTTTTTT,CASRNEATNEKLFF
TRBV6-1,few,TRBJ1-2,TRBD1,TGTGCCAGCAGTGAAGCGACGGACAGGCGATATAACTATGGCTACACCTTC,CASSEATDRRYNYGYTF
TRBV24-1,many,TRBJ1-2,.,TGTGCCACCAGTGATTCAGGCGGTACTTACTATGGCTACACCTTC,CATSDSGGTYYGYTF
TRBV12-3/TRBV12-4,.,TRBJ1-4,.,TGTGCCAGCAGTTTTTCTGCGCCAACAACTAATGAAAAACTGTTTTTT,CASSFSAPTTNEKLFF
TRBV5-1,many,TRBJ1-1,.,TGCGCCAGCAGCGACGGACACCCCTCGAACACTGAAGCTTTCTTT,CASSDGHPSNTEAFF
TRBV20-1,.,TRBJ2-7,.,TGCAGTGCTGGACGAGGGGCGGACAGTACCTACGAGCAGTACTTC,CSAGRGADSTYEQYF
TRBV20-1,.,TRBJ1-2,.,TGCAGTGCTCGGGACCCACCGGAGGGCTACACCTTC,CSARDPPEGYTF
TRBV7-9,.,TRBJ1-2,TRBD1,TGTGCCAGCAGCCCAGATACCGGGACAGGGAGAAAAGGCTACACCTTC,CASSPDTGTGRKGYTF
TRBV20-1,few,TRBJ1-1,TRBD1,TGCAGTGCTGGCAGGGGGGACACTGAAGCTTTCTTT,CSAGRGDTEAFF
TRBV2,many,TRBJ2-5,.,TGTGCCAGCACCGACTTGGGCACCAGGGGTTCCCAGTACTTC,CASTDLGTRGSQYF
TRBV5-1,many,TRBJ1-2,.,TGCGCCAGCAGCTCTCCGGGGAAGTATGGCTACACCTTC,CASSSPGKYGYTF
TRBV6-9,.,TRBJ2-3,.,TGTGCCAGCAGTTCGGGGGACTCAAGCACAGATACGCAGTATTTT,CASSSGDSSTDTQYF
TRBV7-2,many,TRBJ1-2,TRBD1,TGTGCCAGCAGCCGGGGGACAGGGTCGTATGGCTACACCTTC,CASSRGTGSYGYTF
TRBV25-1,many,TRBJ2-4,TRBD2,TGTGCCAGCAGATGGCGGGCTAGCGGCGAAAACATTCAGTACTTC,CASRWRASGENIQYF
TRBV5-6,.,TRBJ2-1,TRBD2,TGTGCCAGCAGCTTGACGGGAGGGAGCTCCTACAATGAGCAGTTCTTC,CASSLTGGSSYNEQFF
TRBV27,few,TRBJ1-1,.,TGTGCCAGCAATCCCATCCGAGGGGGCACTGAAGCTTTCTTT,CASNPIRGGTEAFF
TRBV10-3,.,TRBJ1-4,TRBD1,TGTGCCGTCGGACAGGGGGCGAATGAAAAACTGTTTTTT,CAVGQGANEKLFF
TRBV7-2,.,TRBJ1-2,TRBD1,TGTGCCAGCAGCCTTCCCGGGACAGGGGGCTTAGGCTACACCTTC,CASSLPGTGGLGYTF
TRBV28,many,TRBJ2-7,.,TGTGCCAGCAGTCAAGCGATCCAAAACTACGAGCAGTACTTC,CASSQAIQNYEQYF
TRBV20-1,many,TRBJ2-5,TRBD1,TGCAGTGCTGGAGGACAGGGTGGGGAGACCCAGTACTTC,CSAGGQGGETQYF
TRBV29-1,.,TRBJ1-1,.,TGCAGCGTTCTTAATTCAGGGAAGTACACTGAAGCTTTCTTT,CSVLNSGKYTEAFF
TRBV6-2/TRBV6-3,.,TRBJ2-7,TRBD2,TGTGCCAGCAGTTACCGGGACGGGGGACTAGCGGTGCCCTACGAGCAGTACTTC,CASSYRDGGLAVPYEQYF
TRBV25-1,.,TRBJ2-1,TRBD2,TGTGCCAGCAGTCGCCCCGGGACTAGCCACCTCTACAATGAGCAGTTCTTC,CASSRPGTSHLYNEQFF
TRBV12-3/TRBV12-4,.,TRBJ2-3,.,TGTGCCAGCAGGCGCACAGATACGCAGTATTTT,CASRRTDTQYF
TRBV7-9,few,TRBJ2-2,.,TGTGCCAGCAGCCGTCTTGGGGGGAGCCTAAAATCGGAGCTGTTTTTT,CASSRLGGSLKSELFF
TRBV5-1,.,TRBJ2-7,.,TGCGCCAGCAGCTTGGTTGTGCAGGGGTACGAGCAGTACTTC,CASSLVVQGYEQYF
TRBV11-2,few,TRBJ2-3,.,TGTGCCAGCAGCTTCTACACAGATACGCAGTATTTT,CASSFYTDTQYF
TRBV20-1,.,TRBJ2-5,TRBD2,TGCAGTGCGAGCCGCACGGGGGGATTGGGGGAGACCCAGTACTTC,CSASRTGGLGETQYF
TRBV6-1,.,TRBJ2-5,.,TGTGCCAGCAGTGTCCTGGGGGTATACGAGACCCAGTACTTC,CASSVLGVYETQYF